This TCR beta chain was identified during a study of post-analysis software for immune sequencing data. Unique molecular identifiers had been added to the TCR beta cDNA libraries. TCRdb itself ran the PCR reads through MiXCR, one entry per CDR3 protein. The sample comprises over 300,000 distinct CDR3 sequences, 30% to 45% of which are singletons, and around an eighth rests with the top ten. Study observations and caveats: The study found TRBV5-6, TRBV5-1 and TRBV20-1 among a few TRBV segments more frequent in patients than controls. Among multiple sclerosis patients, normalized Chao1 diversity was significantly below that of controls. F measure clustering grouped samples strongly by preparation batch.

Germline CDR1 and CDR2: SGHRS and YFSETQ. The CDR3 runs 16 residues. V lost 0 bases and J lost 3; bases outside the gene matches: 6. This clonotype has only a few counts. Its antigen remains unidentified. The rearrangement uses TRBV5-1 and TRBJ2-1; 7 bases line up with TRBD1. The sequenced sample consisted of blood. The sequence derives from a girl aged 10 to 17 with multiple sclerosis. Written as DNA, the CDR3 is TGCGCCAGCAGCTTGGCCGAAGGACAGGACTACAATGAGCAGTTCTTC. Encoded protein: CASSLAEGQDYNEQFF.